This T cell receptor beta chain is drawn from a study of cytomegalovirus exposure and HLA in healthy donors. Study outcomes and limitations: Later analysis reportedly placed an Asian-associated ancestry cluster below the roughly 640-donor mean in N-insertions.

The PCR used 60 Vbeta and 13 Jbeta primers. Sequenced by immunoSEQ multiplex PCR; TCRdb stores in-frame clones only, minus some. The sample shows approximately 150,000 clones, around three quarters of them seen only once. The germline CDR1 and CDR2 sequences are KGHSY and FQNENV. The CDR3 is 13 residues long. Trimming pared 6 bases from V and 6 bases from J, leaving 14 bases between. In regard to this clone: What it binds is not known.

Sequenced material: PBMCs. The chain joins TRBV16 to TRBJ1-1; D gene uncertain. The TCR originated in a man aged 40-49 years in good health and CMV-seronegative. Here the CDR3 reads CASRPLDGAEAFF. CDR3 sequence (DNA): TGTGCCAGCAGACCGCTCGACGGGGCTGAAGCTTTCTTT.